This is a list of T cell receptor beta chains from one sample in a study of T-cell memory formation after mild COVID-19. One entry per CDR3 protein, called by TCRdb with MiXCR from the 5' RACE reads. The sample has approximately 260,000 distinct CDR3 sequences, less than 20% seen once; the top ten hold around 3.8%. The sample taken for sequencing was PBMCs or a T cell subset sorted from them (not recorded which). These receptors were obtained from a man between 18 and 29 years old who had mild COVID-19 (a few samples of this study predate the infection). Cell type and time point are not known. Each CDR3 is given with its conserved first and last residue. The D gene is left open where the match is weak. A clone size is listed for some rows: how often the clone was seen (once, few, many), or a class if it is expanded.

CASSQDLGGPPTNEQFF TGCGCCAGCAGCCAAGATCTAGGGGGGCCACCGACTAATGAGCAGTTCTTC . few TRBJ2-1 TRBV4-3
CASSYPRRMVNTEAFF TGTGCCAGCAGTTACCCACGACGGATGGTGAACACTGAAGCTTTCTTT . few TRBJ1-1 TRBV6-2/TRBV6-3
CSVGQGDQPQHF TGCAGCGTCGGACAGGGAGATCAGCCCCAGCATTTT TRBD1 few TRBJ1-5 TRBV29-1
CASSLVSATQETQYF TGCGCCAGCAGCTTGGTCTCGGCTACCCAAGAGACCCAGTACTTC . few TRBJ2-5 TRBV5-1
CASSTPGGLETQYF TGTGCCAGCAGTACCCCAGGGGGGTTAGAGACCCAGTACTTC . . TRBJ2-5 TRBV28
CASSYDTDTQYF TGTGCCAGCAGCTACGACACAGATACGCAGTATTTT . many TRBJ2-3 TRBV6-5
CASRSSGWQFF TGTGCCAGCAGGAGTTCCGGTTGGCAGTTCTTC . few TRBJ2-1 TRBV2
CASSLSDGPPPYEQYF TGTGCCAGCAGTTTAAGCGACGGACCTCCGCCCTACGAGCAGTACTTC . . TRBJ2-7 TRBV12-3/TRBV12-4
CASSSTTGGGEKLFF TGTGCCAGCAGTTCTACGACAGGGGGCGGTGAAAAACTGTTTTTT TRBD1 . TRBJ1-4 TRBV6-5
CASSLEGEGQPQHF TGTGCCAGCAGCTTAGAAGGGGAGGGTCAGCCCCAGCATTTT . . TRBJ1-5 TRBV7-9
CATSDVGQGNQPQHF TGTGCCACCAGTGACGTGGGACAGGGCAATCAGCCCCAGCATTTT TRBD1 many TRBJ1-5 TRBV24-1
CASSLSQGNTGELFF TGTGCCAGCAGCTTGAGCCAGGGGAACACCGGGGAGCTGTTTTTT . . TRBJ2-2 TRBV7-3
CSARGPGSRTEAFF TGCAGTGCTAGGGGCCCAGGGTCGAGGACTGAAGCTTTCTTT . . TRBJ1-1 TRBV20-1
CASSQVGGDTQYF TGTGCCAGCAGCCAAGTTGGTGGAGATACGCAGTATTTT . few TRBJ2-3 TRBV3-1
CSARVSAETQYF TGCAGTGCTAGAGTTTCCGCAGAGACCCAGTACTTC . . TRBJ2-5 TRBV20-1
CATSSKGENTEAFF TGTGCCACCAGCAGTAAGGGAGAGAACACTGAAGCTTTCTTT . . TRBJ1-1 TRBV15
CASSPRLAADTQYF TGTGCCAGCAGCCCCCGACTAGCGGCAGATACGCAGTATTTT TRBD2 many TRBJ2-3 TRBV7-2
CASSLRNADTQYF TGTGCCAGCAGTTTACGCAATGCAGATACGCAGTATTTT . . TRBJ2-3 TRBV12-3/TRBV12-4
CASSLELAYNEQFF TGCGCCAGCAGCTTGGAACTAGCTTACAATGAGCAGTTCTTC . few TRBJ2-1 TRBV5-1